This T cell receptor beta chain derives from a study of T cells in Graves' hyperthyroidism and ophthalmopathy. Many counts were recorded for this clonotype. Germline CDR1 SGHVS, CDR2 FQNEAQ. The CDR3 extends over 13 amino acids. The V end lost 4 bases, the J end lost 5 bases, and 10 bases lay between the germline ends. Amplification of TCR beta CDR3 regions used RNA as the template. An initial round of RT-PCR targeting the TCR CDR3 relied on the HTBI primer set. A single record per CDR3 protein comes from TCRdb applying MiXCR to the multiplex PCR reads. The sample includes fewer than 350,000 distinct CDR3 sequences, 12% to 15% of them seen just once.

V and J are TRBV7-8 and TRBJ2-3; D remains ambiguous. The sample comprised blood. The receptor was isolated from a woman aged 40 to 49 with Graves' hyperthyroidism. The CDR3 nucleotides read TGTGCCAGCAGCTCAATCCTCCGAGATACGCAGTATTTT. It yields the protein CASSSILRDTQYF.